These 25 T cell receptor beta chains originate from one sample sequenced in a study of cytomegalovirus exposure and HLA in healthy donors. Both 60 Vbeta primers and 13 Jbeta primers went into the PCR. Sequenced by immunoSEQ multiplex PCR; TCRdb stores in-frame clones only, minus some. The data show about 150,000 clones, around 79% seen once. The specimen sequenced was PBMCs. These TCRs come from a woman in her twenties or thirties in good health and CMV-seronegative.

There are a few counts of this clone. The chain joins TRBV11-3 to TRBJ1-2; maybe TRBD1 (6 bases). Deletions cut 5 bases from V and 1 base from J, with 14 bases between. The CDR3 runs to 15 residues. Looked up from germline, CDR1 is SGHNT and CDR2 is YENEEA. CDR3 region: CASSRGTPSNYGYTF. In DNA form, the CDR3 reads TGTGCCAGCAGCCGTGGGACACCCAGTAACTATGGCTACACCTTC.

The chain uses TRBV4-3 and TRBJ1-2; no clear D gene. Trimming stripped 2 bases from V and 2 bases from J, with 18 bases between. This CDR3 is 17 amino acids long. Germline V gene lookup returns CDR1 LGHNA and CDR2 YSLEER. In nucleotides, the CDR3 is TGCGCCAGCAGCCAAATACCCCTCTCCCAGGCGAACTATGGCTACACCTTC. It is translated as CASSQIPLSQANYGYTF.

The chain is built from TRBV25-1 and TRBJ1-3; possible D gene TRBD1, 5 bases. Germline lookup yields CDR1 MGHDK and CDR2 SYGVNS. V was trimmed by 6 bases and J by 0 bases, leaving 6 bases between them. The CDR3 loop spans 13 amino acids. The CDR3 DNA reads TGTGCCAGCAGCAGGGACTCTGGAAACACCATATATTTT. The encoded protein is CASSRDSGNTIYF.

The V and J genes are TRBV30 and TRBJ1-2, with D possibly being TRBD1 (5 bases). The CDR3 covers 13 residues. V lost 0 bases, J lost 3 bases, and 8 bases lay in between. The germline CDR1 and CDR2 sequences are GTSNPN and SVGIG (reference sequence). The CDR3 region has the DNA TGTGCCTGGAGTGTACAGGCCCACTATGGCTACACCTTC. Translated: CAWSVQAHYGYTF. Filled out from reference TRBV30 and TRBJ1-2, the complete variable domain reads SQTIHQWPATLVQPVGSPLSLECTVEGTSNPNLYWYRQAAGRGLQLLFYSVGIGQISSEVPQNLSASRPQDRQFILSSKKLLLSDSGFYLCAWSVQAHYGYTFGSGTRLTVV.

The rearrangement uses TRBV5-1 and TRBJ2-3; D ambiguous. The CDR3 is 14 residues long. CDR1 is SGHRS, CDR2 YFSETQ, per germline. Trimming left V 0 bases short and J 1 base short, with 6 bases between. The CDR3 region has the DNA TGCGCCAGCAGCTTGGAGCACCGCACAGATACGCAGTATTTT. It yields the protein CASSLEHRTDTQYF.

CDR3: CASSLTPGVQETQYF. The CDR3 DNA sequence: TGCGCCAGCAGCTTGACCCCGGGAGTTCAAGAGACCCAGTACTTC. V gene TRBV5-1 combines with J gene TRBJ2-5; D is perhaps TRBD2 (6 bases). CDR3 length equals 15 residues. Germline CDR1 is SGHRS and CDR2 is YFSETQ. Trimming shortened V by 1 base and J by 2 bases, and 12 bases separated the two germline ends. The variable domain in full, completed from reference TRBV5-1 and TRBJ2-5, reads KAGVTQTPRYLIKTRGQQVTLSCSPISGHRSVSWYQQTPGQGLQFLFEYFSETQRNKGNFPGRFSGRQFSNSRSEMNVSTLELGDSALYLCASSLTPGVQETQYFGPGTRLLVL.

This clone was recorded once. The chain employs TRBV6-5 and TRBJ2-7; 8 bases are a match to TRBD2. V shed 6 bases, J shed 1 base, and the junction held 2 bases outside the gene matches. CDR1 and CDR2 (germline): MNHEY, SVGAGI. This CDR3 region has 13 residues. CDR3 DNA: TGTGCCAGCAGAGCGGGGGAGTCCTACGAGCAGTACTTC. It translates to CASRAGESYEQYF.

The chain links TRBV10-3 to TRBJ1-5; D possibly corresponds to TRBD1 (5 bases). This CDR3 contains 14 residues. Germline CDR1 ENHRY, CDR2 SYGVKD. The V end was cut by 4 bases, the J end by 0 bases, with 7 bases between. CDR3 DNA: TGTGCCATCAGTGGACAGTATAGCAATCAGCCCCAGCATTTT. Protein: CAISGQYSNQPQHF.

V is TRBV6-1 and J is TRBJ1-5; D may be TRBD1 (6 bases). V shed 2 bases and J shed 6 bases, with 11 bases lying between them. CDR3 size: 14 residues. Germline values: CDR1 MNHNS, CDR2 SASEGT. The CDR3 here is CASSEQGQGQPQHF. Written as DNA, the CDR3 is TGTGCCAGCAGTGAACAGGGGCAGGGTCAGCCCCAGCATTTT.

This clone was detected only once. The chain employs TRBV11-3 and TRBJ2-3; 7 nucleotides align to TRBD1. CDR3 length: 15 residues. Germline loops: CDR1 SGHNT, CDR2 YENEEA. V shed 5 bases and J 2 bases; nucleotides not matched to a gene: 7. DNA of the CDR3: TGTGCCAGCAGCACACAACAGGGGCCCACAGATACGCAGTATTTT. It yields the protein CASSTQQGPTDTQYF.

This clone was seen a single time. V is TRBV6-5 and J is TRBJ1-2; D perhaps matches TRBD1 (6 bases). The CDR3 sequence is 15 residues long. From germline, CDR1 is MNHEY and CDR2 SVGAGI. Trimming cost V 5 bases and J 1 base, with 14 bases left between them. The CDR3 loop is CASSLRTGINYGYTF. The CDR3 bases are TGTGCCAGCAGTCTTCGTACAGGGATTAACTATGGCTACACCTTC.

The V and J genes are TRBV7-9 and TRBJ1-1, with 9 bases aligning to TRBD1. CDR3 length equals 15 residues. V lost 5 bases, J lost 5 bases, and 9 bases stayed unmatched. Germline CDR1 and CDR2: SEHNR and FQNEAQ (reference sequence). The CDR3 loop is CASSPQQGARTEAFF. CDR3 bases: TGTGCCAGCAGCCCCCAACAGGGGGCGAGGACTGAAGCTTTCTTT.

DNA for the CDR3: TGTGCCTGGAGAAGGGGGGGCAAAAACATTCAGTACTTC. Residues: CAWRRGGKNIQYF. The chain has TRBV30 and TRBJ2-4, with D possibly matching TRBD2 (7 bases). The V and J ends lost 3 bases and 3 bases respectively, with 9 bases between them. The CDR3 consists of 13 residues. Germline CDR1 and CDR2: GTSNPN and SVGIG (reference sequence).

DNA for the CDR3: TGTGCCAGCAGTGGCCGACAGGGGACCCCCTACGAGCAGTACTTC. Amino acid sequence: CASSGRQGTPYEQYF. The chain couples TRBV6-1 to TRBJ2-7, with 8 bases lining up with TRBD1. Germline V CDR1 and CDR2: MNHNS, SASEGT. The CDR3 runs 15 residues. V shed 4 bases, J shed 2 bases, and the junction held 7 bases outside the gene matches.

This clone was recorded only once. This chain joins TRBV7-3 and TRBJ2-3; 8 bases match TRBD2. The CDR3 loop spans 16 amino acids. The germline V gene has CDR1 SGHTA and CDR2 FQGTGA. V was pared by 4 bases and J by 2 bases, with 8 bases of the junction left unmatched. The chain's CDR3 is CASSSQRGGVTDTQYF. CDR3 sequence (DNA): TGTGCCAGCAGCTCCCAACGGGGGGGCGTCACAGATACGCAGTATTTT.

This clone was recorded a few times. The V call is TRBV10-2, the J call TRBJ1-4; D call uncertain. The V gene's germline CDR1 is WSHSY and CDR2 SAAADI. V dropped 5 bases and J dropped 14 bases, with 21 bases sitting between them. The CDR3 consists of 14 residues. The CDR3 sequence: CASSNLRTEGQLFF. For the CDR3, the DNA is TGCGCCAGCAGTAACTTAAGGACCGAGGGCCAGCTGTTTTTT.

This clone was observed a handful of times. J is TRBJ2-1 and V is TRBV10-3; 13 bases line up with TRBD2. V lost 4 bases to trimming and J lost 7 bases; unmatched junction nucleotides: 7. CDR1 ENHRY and CDR2 SYGVKD come from the germline V gene. The CDR3 length is 16 residues. The CDR3 nucleotides are TGTGCCATCAGTGCAACTAGCGGGGGGGCCTTTAATGAGCAGTTCTTC. Residues: CAISATSGGAFNEQFF.

This sequence joins TRBV6-5 and TRBJ2-5; 10 bases fit TRBD2. Per germline, CDR1 MNHEY and CDR2 SVGAGI. The J segment lost 5 bases and the V segment lost 6 bases, leaving 9 bases of the junction unmatched. The CDR3 runs to 15 residues. CDR3 amino acids: CASSRAGGRGETQYF. In nucleotides, the CDR3 is TGTGCCAGCAGCCGAGCGGGGGGGCGAGGGGAGACCCAGTACTTC.

This chain uses TRBV29-1 with TRBJ1-5; D uncertain. V lost 4 bases and J lost 3, with 7 bases in between. This CDR3 region has 12 residues. CDR1 is SQVTM, CDR2 ANQGSEA, per germline. The CDR3 reads CSVAENNQPQHF. The CDR3 nucleotides read TGCAGCGTTGCGGAGAACAATCAGCCCCAGCATTTT.

The rearrangement links TRBV5-1 to TRBJ1-4, with D uncertain. Germline CDR1 and CDR2: SGHRS and YFSETQ. Trimming shortened V by 4 bases and J by 0 bases, and 7 bases separated the two germline ends. This CDR3 has 14 amino acids. The CDR3 DNA is TGCGCCAGCAGCCGCGATGCAACTAATGAAAAACTGTTTTTT. It translates to CASSRDATNEKLFF.

V and J are TRBV5-4 and TRBJ2-3; 15 positions agree with TRBD2. V lost 2 bases and J lost 5; bases outside the gene matches: 9. Germline V gene data show CDR1 as SGHNT and CDR2 as YYREEE (reference sequence). This CDR3 contains 18 residues. This chain's CDR3 is CASSLPGLAGGHGDTQYF. DNA for the CDR3: TGTGCCAGCAGCTTACCGGGACTAGCGGGGGGCCATGGAGATACGCAGTATTTT.

The gene calls are TRBV7-3 and TRBJ1-3; a weak D match, TRBD1 (6 bases). V was clipped by 5 bases and J by 4 bases, with 12 bases between them. Germline V gene sequence: CDR1 SGHTA, CDR2 FQGTGA. The CDR3 has 14 amino acids. The CDR3 sequence is CASSKGDKGNTIYF. The CDR3 nucleotides read TGTGCCAGCAGCAAAGGGGACAAAGGAAACACCATATATTTT.

The chain recombines TRBV27 with TRBJ2-7; TRBD1 matches at 10 bases. Unmatched junction bases numbered 14, after V lost 7 bases and J lost 5 bases. CDR3 length equals 16 residues. CDR1 MNHEY and CDR2 SMNVEV come from the germline V gene (reference sequence). The CDR3 DNA is TGTGCCAGCACCCCATTAACCGGGACAGGGGCAGACGAGCAGTACTTC. Its protein is CASTPLTGTGADEQYF.

The chain links TRBV6-1 to TRBJ2-2; 9 bases line up with TRBD1. This CDR3 is 16 amino acids long. Germline V CDR1 and CDR2: MNHNS, SASEGT. With V trimmed by 4 bases and J by 4 bases, 7 bases remained unmatched. CDR3 protein: CASSVSGTGITGELFF. DNA of the CDR3: TGTGCCAGCAGTGTGTCCGGGACAGGGATCACCGGGGAGCTGTTTTTT.

The V call is TRBV2, the J call TRBJ1-2; D ambiguous. The CDR3 is 11 residues long. Germline V gives CDR1 SNHLY, CDR2 FYNNEI. The V and J ends lost 7 bases and 1 base respectively, with 4 bases between them. The CDR3 DNA sequence: TGTGCCAGCAATATTAACTATGGCTACACCTTC. Amino acid sequence: CASNINYGYTF.